This T cell receptor (beta chain) was documented in a study of cytomegalovirus exposure and HLA in healthy donors. PCR used 60 Vbeta primers and 13 Jbeta primers. Profiled with immunoSEQ multiplex PCR; TCRdb holds only in-frame clones, not every one. The sample carries about 120,000 clones, 81% recorded once. Trimming removed 5 bases from V and 2 bases from J, with 9 bases in between. Germline V gives CDR1 MNHNY, CDR2 SVGAGI (reference sequence). The CDR3 is 13 residues long. This sequence joins TRBV6-6 and TRBJ1-1; D not resolved. Sequenced: PBMCs. The receptor was isolated from a woman aged 30 to 39 in good health and CMV-seronegative. Written as DNA, the CDR3 is TGTGCCAGCAGTCCGTCGTTTAACACTGAAGCTTTCTTT. Translation gives CASSPSFNTEAFF.